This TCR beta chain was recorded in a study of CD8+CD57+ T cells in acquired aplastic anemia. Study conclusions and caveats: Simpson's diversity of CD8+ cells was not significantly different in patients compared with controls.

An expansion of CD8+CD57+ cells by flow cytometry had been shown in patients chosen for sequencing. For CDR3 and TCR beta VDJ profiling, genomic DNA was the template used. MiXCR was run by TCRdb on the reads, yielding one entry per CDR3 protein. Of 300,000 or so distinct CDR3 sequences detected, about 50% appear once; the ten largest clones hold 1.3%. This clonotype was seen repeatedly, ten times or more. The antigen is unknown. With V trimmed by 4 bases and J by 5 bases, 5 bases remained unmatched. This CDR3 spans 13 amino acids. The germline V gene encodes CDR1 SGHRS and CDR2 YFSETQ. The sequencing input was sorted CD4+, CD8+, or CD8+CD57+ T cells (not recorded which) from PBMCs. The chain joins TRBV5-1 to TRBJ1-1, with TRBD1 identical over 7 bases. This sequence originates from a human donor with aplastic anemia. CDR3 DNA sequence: TGCGCCAGCAGCATAGGGGGCAGGACTGAAGCTTTCTTT. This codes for CASSIGGRTEAFF.